The 2 T cell receptor beta chains listed next were all sequenced from one sample in a study of OX40 agonist ivuxolimab in advanced cancers. Profiling relied on immunoSEQ multiplex PCR, and the TCRdb table lists in-frame clones only, not all of them. The table records under 100,000 clones, 90% to 95% of them present only once. The material sequenced was CD4+ or CD8+ T cells sorted from blood, taken in a trial of the OX40 agonist ivuxolimab. These receptor sequences come from an adult with an advanced solid tumor such as melanoma, head and neck, liver or kidney cancer.

The chain carries TRBV10-3 and TRBJ2-4; tentative D call: TRBD1 (6 bases). The CDR3 loop spans 12 amino acids. Per germline, CDR1 ENHRY and CDR2 SYGVKD. The V end lost 6 bases, the J end lost 9 bases, and 12 bases lay between the germline ends. The CDR3 nucleotides read TGTGCCATCAGCAGGGGTTCAGGCATTCAGTACTTC. Encoded protein: CAISRGSGIQYF.

Details on this clone: One end of the junction is discordant with germline, which a read error may explain. The gene calls are TRBV2 and TRBJ2-1; D may be TRBD2 (5 bases). This CDR3 has 15 residues. Germline CDR1 and CDR2: SNHLY and FYNNEI. CDR3 DNA sequence: TGTGCCAGCAGCGAAGAAGGCACGGTTCTAGCTGAGCAGTTCTTC. Translating it yields CASSEEGTVLAEQFF. The entire variable domain, with the rest obtained from reference TRBV2 and TRBJ2-1, is as follows: EPEVTQTPSHQVTQMGQEVILRCVPISNHLYFYWYRQILGQKVEFLVSFYNNEISEKSEIFDDQFSVERPDGSNFTLKIRSTKLEDSAMYFCASSEEGTVLAEQFFGPGTRLTVL.